These 25 T cell receptor beta chains came from one sample sequenced in a study of blood T cell repertoires in COVID-19. Some clones are missing from TCRdb's copy, which holds only in-frame ones; the method was immunoSEQ multiplex PCR. Of approximately 350,000 clones in the sample, 86% were seen once. The sample comprised peripheral blood. These receptors were collected from a woman in her sixties with COVID-19, enrolled during active disease.

This clone showed up just once. The genes are TRBV9 and TRBJ2-1, with D perhaps TRBD1 (6 bases). V dropped 4 bases and J dropped 0 bases, with 14 bases sitting between them. The CDR3 sequence is 16 residues long. Germline V gene lookup returns CDR1 SGDLS and CDR2 YYNGEE. CDR3 nucleotide sequence: TGTGCCAGCAGCTTCAACAGGGTCAGCTCCTACAATGAGCAGTTCTTC. This codes for CASSFNRVSSYNEQFF.

This clone came up a few times. The chain carries TRBV10-1 and TRBJ2-1; the D gene is possibly TRBD1 (6 bases). The CDR3 covers 16 residues. CDR1 WNHNN and CDR2 SYGVQD come from the germline V gene (reference sequence). The ends were cut back, 3 bases at V and 3 bases at J, with 15 bases in the middle. This CDR3 reads CASSDNREGRYNEQFF. Here the CDR3 DNA reads TGCGCCAGCAGTGATAACAGGGAAGGCCGCTACAATGAGCAGTTCTTC.

The chain couples TRBV6-5 to TRBJ2-5; possible D gene TRBD1, 6 bases. In germline, CDR1 is MNHEY, CDR2 SVGAGI. V lost 2 bases, J lost 0 bases, and 13 bases lay in between. CDR3 length equals 16 residues. In DNA form, the CDR3 reads TGTGCCAGCAGTTACACCTATACAGGGAACCAAGAGACCCAGTACTTC. This translates into CASSYTYTGNQETQYF.

The chain uses TRBV5-4 and TRBJ2-3; 8 bases fit TRBD1. V gave up 2 bases and J gave up 2 bases; unmatched junction bases: 4. The CDR3 is made up of 15 amino acids. CDR1 SGHNT and CDR2 YYREEE come from the germline V gene (reference sequence). CDR3 in DNA: TGTGCCAGCAGCTTACAGGGGGGCCACACAGATACGCAGTATTTT. Protein: CASSLQGGHTDTQYF.

The chain links TRBV7-3 to TRBJ2-5; TRBD2 matches 10 bases. Germline assignment: CDR1 SGHTA and CDR2 FQGTGA. This CDR3 contains 18 residues. V trimming: 5 bases; J trimming: 2 bases; junction bases outside the gene matches: 14. CDR3 coding DNA: TGTGCCAGCAGCCCCCGGGGTAGCGGGGGGCCCTTGCAAGAGACCCAGTACTTC. This gives the protein CASSPRGSGGPLQETQYF.

The chain is built from TRBV9 and TRBJ2-5; no clear D. Trimming removed 2 bases at V and 5 bases at J, with 10 bases between. This CDR3 spans 13 amino acids. CDR1 is SGDLS and CDR2 is YYNGEE in the germline V gene. CDR3 sequence (DNA): TGTGCCAGCAGCGTTAGAAACTGGGAGACCCAGTACTTC. The encoded protein is CASSVRNWETQYF.

The gene calls are TRBV9 and TRBJ2-7, with 8 bases that match TRBD1. Germline lookup yields CDR1 SGDLS and CDR2 YYNGEE. V was pared by 3 bases and J by 4 bases, with 9 bases of the junction left unmatched. The CDR3 extends over 15 amino acids. CDR3 region: CASSATPGQGYEQYF. The CDR3 nucleotides are TGTGCCAGCAGCGCGACCCCCGGACAGGGTTACGAGCAGTACTTC.

The J gene is TRBJ2-2, the V gene TRBV4-1; D is undetermined. Looked up from germline, CDR1 is MGHRA and CDR2 is YSYEKL. Trimming cost V 4 bases and J 8 bases, with 11 bases left between them. This CDR3 contains 13 residues. CDR3 amino acids: CASSLISLGELFF. The DNA for the CDR3 is TGCGCCAGCAGCCTCATATCACTTGGGGAGCTGTTTTTT.

The chain is built from TRBV7-9 and TRBJ1-3, with D maybe TRBD1 (6 bases). Per the germline V gene, CDR1 is SEHNR and CDR2 is FQNEAQ (reference sequence). V shed 5 bases and J shed 1 base, with 9 bases lying between them. This CDR3 is built from 14 residues. The CDR3 sequence: CASSRTVSGNTIYF. The CDR3 DNA reads as TGTGCCAGCAGCCGGACAGTTTCTGGAAACACCATATATTTT.

V and J are TRBV28 and TRBJ2-3; 7 bases align to TRBD2. CDR3 length: 13 amino acids. Germline CDR1 and CDR2: MDHEN and SYDVKM. CDR3 sequence (DNA): TGTGTCACCGTGGAGCGGGACACAGATACGCAGTATTTT. It codes for CVTVERDTDTQYF. The full variable domain, rest sourced from reference TRBV28 and TRBJ2-3, is DVKVTQSSRYLVKRTGEKVFLECVQDMDHENMFWYRQDPGLGLRLIYFSYDVKMKEKGDIPEGYSVSREKKERFSLILESASTNQTSMYLCVTVERDTDTQYFGPGTRLTVL.

The rearrangement joins TRBV11-2 to TRBJ2-5; D call uncertain. The CDR3 runs 14 residues. V was shortened by 6 bases and J by 2 bases, with 13 bases between the two germline ends. Germline V CDR1 and CDR2: SGHAT, FQNNGV. The CDR3 spells CASSPPAIQETQYF. The CDR3 DNA is TGTGCCAGCAGTCCCCCCGCTATTCAAGAGACCCAGTACTTC.

The V gene is TRBV18, the J gene TRBJ1-5; D remains ambiguous. Per germline, CDR1 KGHSH and CDR2 LQKENI. This CDR3 is built from 13 residues. V was clipped by 3 bases and J by 4 bases, with 7 bases between them. CDR3 in amino acids: CASSPEENQPQHF. CDR3 DNA sequence: TGTGCCAGCTCACCTGAAGAGAATCAGCCCCAGCATTTT. Full variable domain (remainder filled in from reference TRBV18 and TRBJ1-5): NAGVMQNPRHLVRRRGQEARLRCSPMKGHSHVYWYRQLPEEGLKFMVYLQKENIIDESGMPKERFSAEFPKEGPSILRIQQVVRGDSAAYFCASSPEENQPQHFGDGTRLSIL.

The chain combines TRBV7-3 with TRBJ2-1, with TRBD1 matching 10 bases. J was trimmed by 7 bases and V by 1 base; bases with no gene match: 4. The CDR3 loop spans 15 amino acids. Germline CDR1 is SGHTA and CDR2 is FQGTGA. The CDR3 is CASSLMGQGLNEQFF. CDR3 DNA: TGTGCCAGCAGCTTAATGGGACAGGGGCTGAATGAGCAGTTCTTC. Using reference TRBV7-3 and TRBJ2-1 for the parts outside the CDR3, the full variable domain is GAGVSQTPSNKVTEKGKYVELRCDPISGHTALYWYRQSLGQGPEFLIYFQGTGAADDSGLPNDRFFAVRPEGSVSTLKIQRTERGDSAVYLCASSLMGQGLNEQFFGPGTRLTVL.

This clone was seen a single time. V gene TRBV6-5 combines with J gene TRBJ2-1; TRBD1 aligns across 10 bases. Per germline, CDR1 MNHEY and CDR2 SVGAGI. Trimming at V came to 8 bases and at J to 2 bases, leaving 3 bases not matched to a gene. The CDR3 sequence is 14 residues long. The CDR3 DNA reads as TGTGCCAGCGCCGGGACAGGGGCCTACAATGAGCAGTTCTTC. It encodes CASAGTGAYNEQFF.

The chain is built from TRBV27 and TRBJ2-7; 10 bases are a match to TRBD2. With 7 bases clipped from V and 3 bases from J, the junction kept 9 bases outside the gene matches. The CDR3 loop spans 15 amino acids. Germline V CDR1 and CDR2: MNHEY, SMNVEV (reference sequence). CDR3 protein: CASKGSLAGDYEQYF. The CDR3 nucleotides read TGTGCCAGCAAGGGTAGCCTAGCGGGGGACTACGAGCAGTACTTC.

The chain joins TRBV6-1 to TRBJ2-1, with TRBD2 matching 7 bases. This CDR3 comprises 13 residues. Looked up from germline, CDR1 is MNHNS and CDR2 is SASEGT. V lost 3 bases, J lost 6 bases, and 2 bases stayed unmatched. The CDR3 bases are TGTGCCAGCAGTGAGGGACTACTCAATGAGCAGTTCTTC. Protein sequence: CASSEGLLNEQFF.

A single count supports this clone. V usage is TRBV9 and J usage is TRBJ2-5, with 9 positions matching TRBD1. J gave up 3 bases and V 0 bases, and 6 bases lay outside the gene matches. The CDR3 spans 16 residues. From germline, CDR1 is SGDLS and CDR2 YYNGEE. This chain's CDR3 is CASSVEWDRDEETQYF. As DNA, the CDR3 is TGTGCCAGCAGCGTAGAATGGGACAGGGATGAAGAGACCCAGTACTTC.

The CDR3 region has the DNA TGTGCCAGCAGCGTCCTGGGACTAGCGGGTGAGCAGTTCTTC. This gives the protein CASSVLGLAGEQFF. V usage is TRBV9 and J usage is TRBJ2-1; 12 nucleotides agree with TRBD2. The germline CDR1 and CDR2 sequences are SGDLS and YYNGEE. V gave up 2 bases and J gave up 9 bases; unmatched junction bases: 3. CDR3 length equals 14 residues.

This clone was observed at least ten times. The J gene is TRBJ1-3, the V gene TRBV4-3; D possibly corresponds to TRBD1 (5 bases). CDR3 size: 14 residues. V gave up 4 bases and J gave up 0 bases, with 7 bases separating them. Germline V gene data show CDR1 as LGHNA and CDR2 as YSLEER. The CDR3: CASSRGGSGNTIYF. The CDR3 nucleotides read TGCGCCAGCAGCCGCGGGGGCTCTGGAAACACCATATATTTT.

V and J are TRBV11-2 and TRBJ1-2; D is ambiguous. The length of the CDR3 is 14 residues. Trimming took off 5 bases at V and 8 bases at J, with 18 bases between the two ends. Germline values: CDR1 SGHAT, CDR2 FQNNGV. For the CDR3, the DNA is TGTGCCAGCAGCAGTGACGCATACTATGCAGGCTACACCTTC. Its protein product is CASSSDAYYAGYTF.

The genes are TRBV6-5 and TRBJ2-7; D call uncertain. Per the germline V gene, CDR1 is MNHEY and CDR2 is SVGAGI. The CDR3 is 13 residues long. V lost 3 bases and J lost 3, with 9 bases in between. The CDR3 DNA reads as TGTGCCAGCAGTTATGGGCAGTACTACGAGCAGTACTTC. Protein: CASSYGQYYEQYF.

This rearrangement joins TRBV7-9 to TRBJ2-3; 8 nucleotides agree with TRBD2. J was trimmed by 2 bases and V by 5 bases; bases with no gene match: 9. The CDR3 length is 16 residues. From germline, CDR1 is SEHNR and CDR2 FQNEAQ (reference sequence). The CDR3 coding sequence is TGTGCCAGCAGCCTCGGGACTAGTCGCTCCACAGATACGCAGTATTTT. Translation: CASSLGTSRSTDTQYF.

V and J are TRBV23-1 and TRBJ1-1, with no clear D. TRBV23-1 is annotated as an ORF whose role is uncertain. The CDR3 has 13 residues. Trimming took 0 bases from V and 7 from J, leaving 9 bases between them. Here the CDR3 reads CASSQSGRREAFF. CDR3 in DNA: TGCGCCAGCAGTCAATCGGGCCGGCGTGAAGCTTTCTTT.

The V call is TRBV27, the J call TRBJ1-6; 8 bases map to TRBD1. From germline, CDR1 is MNHEY and CDR2 SMNVEV (reference sequence). V lost 6 bases to trimming and J lost 8 bases; unmatched junction nucleotides: 12. The CDR3 sequence is 16 residues long. The CDR3 protein is CASRWMTGAEDSPLHF. CDR3 nucleotide sequence: TGTGCCAGCAGATGGATGACAGGGGCAGAAGATTCACCCCTCCACTTT.

The rearrangement links TRBV27 to TRBJ2-3; tentative D call: TRBD1 (5 bases). V shed 4 bases and J shed 7 bases, with 21 bases lying between them. Looked up from germline, CDR1 is MNHEY and CDR2 is SMNVEV (reference sequence). The CDR3 spans 16 residues. CDR3 sequence: CASSSPADTAKYTQYF. CDR3 coding DNA: TGTGCCAGCAGTTCGCCGGCGGACACCGCTAAATATACGCAGTATTTT.